This T cell receptor beta chain comes out of a study of blood T cells in healthy people across ages. Study background: In model experiments, template switching was able to capture about one barcoded beta molecule for every two T cells that were present. Study-wide results and limits: TCR beta diversity was tightly associated with the proportion of naive T cells. Fewer expanded clones and more diversity marked long-lived versus aged donors.

Germline V gene data show CDR1 as WNHNN and CDR2 as SYGVQD (reference sequence). The length of the CDR3 is 14 residues. Trimming shortened V by 8 bases and J by 5 bases, and 16 bases separated the two germline ends. A word on this clonotype: The antigen remains unidentified.

Alongside a J-beta primer mix, a sample-barcoded 5' primer served in a second PCR lasting about 7 to 11 cycles. All samples yielded 2.5 million or more CDR3-containing paired-end reads. TCRdb passed the 5' RACE reads through MiXCR, listing each CDR3 protein once. The table lists about 1.8 million distinct CDR3 sequences, less than 50% of them singletons. J is TRBJ1-5 and V is TRBV10-1; TRBD1 is a possible D gene (6 bases). Specimen: blood. The receptor was derived from a middle-aged woman in good health. CDR3 coding DNA: TGCGCCAGCTCTGCCGGAGGGGGGGATCAGCCCCAGCATTTT. This translates into CASSAGGGDQPQHF.